The sequence of this T cell receptor (beta chain) was determined in a study of CD8+ T cells in alopecia areata. Study as a whole: Each of the treated patients was given oral tofacitinib, 5 to 10 mg twice daily, for moderate-to-severe alopecia areata. Patients remained on tofacitinib for 6 to 18 months and then went 6 months without it.

A remark on this clone: Its antigen is still unknown.

The trim removed 5 bases at V and 2 bases at J, leaving 6 bases unmatched. Looked up from germline, CDR1 is MNHEY and CDR2 is SMNVEV (reference sequence). The CDR3 loop spans 16 amino acids. General study results and limits: For lesional scalp, especially alopecia totalis/universalis, clonality was higher than in normal scalp.

Extracted RNA was reverse transcribed into cDNA, the sequencing template. This table comes from immunoSEQ multiplex PCR, and its TCRdb copy is limited to in-frame clones, with some not included. The sample has about 150,000 clones; about 87% are singletons. The sequenced sample was CD8+ T cells sorted from blood, obtained at week 0. The sequence came from a human donor with alopecia areata. The genes are TRBV27 and TRBJ2-3; 11 bases map to TRBD2. CDR3 sequence reads: CASSPGLAGTTDTQYF. CDR3 bases: TGTGCCAGCAGTCCCGGACTAGCGGGCACCACAGATACGCAGTATTTT.